This T cell receptor beta chain was recovered during a study of neurological immune-mediated disorders. The cDNA was produced through 5'RACE with 10-nucleotide random UMIs. Over 190 million TCR-beta sequences from 15-18 subjects came from every sequencing run. TCRdb used MiXCR to reprocess the 5' RACE reads, holding one entry per CDR3 protein. The repertoire has about 36,000 distinct CDR3 sequences, 10% to 13% of them found once; the top ten carry approximately 7%. This clonotype occurred many times. Its specificity is unknown. Study-wide results and caveats: It was HTLV-1-associated myelopathy that showed the most TCR clonal expansion, while multiple sclerosis showed the least, falling below healthy controls.

Unsorted libraries came from 2 million PBMCs stored at -80 °C. The sequencing input was PBMCs. The sequence came from a woman in her 30s with HTLV-1-associated myelopathy (HAM/TSP).

CDR3 coding DNA: TGTGCCAGCAGCTTTCTTGTTGGTGGGATGAACACTGAAGCTTTCTTT. Amino acid sequence: CASSFLVGGMNTEAFF. The V and J genes are TRBV7-9 and TRBJ1-1; D not certain. CDR3 size: 16 residues. V was trimmed by 3 bases and J by 0 bases, leaving 14 bases between them. Germline CDR1 is SEHNR and CDR2 is FQNEAQ (reference sequence).